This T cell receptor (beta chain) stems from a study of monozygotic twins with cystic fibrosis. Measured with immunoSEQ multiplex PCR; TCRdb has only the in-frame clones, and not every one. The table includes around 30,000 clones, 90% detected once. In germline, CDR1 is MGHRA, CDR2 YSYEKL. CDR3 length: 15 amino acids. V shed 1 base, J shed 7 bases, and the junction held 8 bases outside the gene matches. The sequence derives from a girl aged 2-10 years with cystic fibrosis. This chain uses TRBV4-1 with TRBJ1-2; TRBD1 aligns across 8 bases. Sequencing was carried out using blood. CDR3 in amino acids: CASSQGADRVGGYTF. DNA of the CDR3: TGCGCCAGCAGCCAAGGAGCGGACAGGGTGGGTGGCTACACCTTC.